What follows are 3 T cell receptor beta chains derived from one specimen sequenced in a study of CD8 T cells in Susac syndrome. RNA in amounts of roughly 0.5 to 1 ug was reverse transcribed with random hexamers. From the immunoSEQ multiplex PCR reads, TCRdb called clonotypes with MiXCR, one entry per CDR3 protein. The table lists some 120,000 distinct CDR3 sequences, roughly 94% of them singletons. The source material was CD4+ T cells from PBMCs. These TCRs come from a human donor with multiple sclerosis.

In DNA, the CDR3 is TGTGCCAGCAGACGATCGGATAATTCACCCCTCCACTTT. This gives the protein CASRRSDNSPLHF. The rearrangement uses TRBV2 and TRBJ1-6; D gene ambiguous. Germline V gene data show CDR1 as SNHLY and CDR2 as FYNNEI. The V and J ends lost 6 bases and 5 bases respectively, with 8 bases between them. The length of the CDR3 is 13 residues.

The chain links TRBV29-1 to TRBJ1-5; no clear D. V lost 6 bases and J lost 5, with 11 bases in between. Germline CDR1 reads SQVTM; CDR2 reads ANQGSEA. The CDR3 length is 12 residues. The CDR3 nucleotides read TGCAGCGTGGCGGGCCCTGATCAGCCCCAGCATTTT. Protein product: CSVAGPDQPQHF.

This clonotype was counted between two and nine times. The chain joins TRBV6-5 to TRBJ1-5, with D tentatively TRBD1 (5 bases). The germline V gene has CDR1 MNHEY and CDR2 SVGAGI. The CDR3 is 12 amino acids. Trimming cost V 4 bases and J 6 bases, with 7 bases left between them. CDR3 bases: TGTGCCAGCAGTTCAGGGAGTCAGCCCCAGCATTTT. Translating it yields CASSSGSQPQHF.